Listed below are T cell receptor beta chains from one sample, sequenced in a study of patients and donors after allogeneic stem cell transplantation. TCRdb redid the calling of the RT-PCR reads with MiXCR, one entry per CDR3 protein. The sample has approximately 200,000 distinct CDR3 sequences, roughly an eighth seen once; the top ten hold 11%. The sample was blood, either unsorted or a sorted T cell fraction (not recorded which). The receptors were sampled from a human donor who was either an allogeneic HSCT recipient or a stem cell or donor lymphocyte infusion donor (not recorded which). It is not recorded whose cells these are; they may come from a transplant donor. Both conserved end residues are part of each CDR3. Each record gives: D gene, clone size, V gene, J gene, CDR3 protein, CDR3 DNA. A D gene is named only where the DNA matches it firmly. Some rows mark clone size as missing; the rest say once, few, many or name a class of expanded clone.

>.|many|TRBV5-6|TRBJ1-1
CASSTPGNTEAFF
TGTGCCAGCAGCACACCAGGGAACACTGAAGCTTTCTTT
>TRBD2|.|TRBV12-3/TRBV12-4|TRBJ2-2
CASSSAGRGYSTGELFF
TGTGCCAGCAGCTCCGCTGGGCGGGGGTACTCCACCGGGGAGCTGTTTTTT
>.|few|TRBV12-3/TRBV12-4|TRBJ2-7
CASSLGSPDMGHEQYF
TGTGCCAGCAGTTTAGGGTCCCCCGACATGGGCCACGAGCAGTACTTC
>.|.|TRBV7-9|TRBJ1-2
CASSFRGARGYTF
TGTGCCAGCAGCTTTAGGGGCGCAAGGGGCTACACCTTC
>TRBD2|medium-sized|TRBV4-2|TRBJ2-5
CASSQESTSGQTQYF
TGTGCCAGCAGCCAAGAATCGACTAGCGGACAGACCCAGTACTTC
>.|many|TRBV18|TRBJ2-5
CASSPQSTYLKETQYF
TGTGCCAGCTCCCCCCAGTCTACGTACCTGAAAGAGACCCAGTACTTC
>.|.|TRBV7-7|TRBJ1-5
CASSLPEWAGADQPQHF
TGTGCCAGCAGCTTACCGGAGTGGGCAGGGGCGGACCAGCCCCAGCATTTT
>TRBD2|few|TRBV7-2|TRBJ2-2
CASSFGGGANGELFF
TGTGCCAGCAGCTTCGGCGGGGGGGCCAACGGGGAGCTGTTTTTT
>.|.|TRBV14|TRBJ2-3
CASSQLEGRGDTQYF
TGTGCCAGCAGCCAACTGGAGGGGCGGGGCGATACGCAGTATTTT
>.|many|TRBV6-1|TRBJ1-2
CASSEAKQTTYGYTF
TGTGCCAGCAGTGAGGCAAAGCAAACTACCTATGGCTACACCTTC
>TRBD1|few|TRBV11-2|TRBJ1-2
CASSPMDRGGHGYTF
TGTGCCAGCAGCCCTATGGACAGGGGTGGGCATGGCTACACCTTC
>TRBD2|many|TRBV20-1|TRBJ2-3
CSGEAGGTSYTQYF
TGCAGTGGAGAAGCGGGGGGAACTTCCTATACGCAGTATTTT
>.|few|TRBV7-9|TRBJ2-1
CASSLVKRGYNEQFF
TGTGCCAGCAGCTTGGTCAAGAGGGGTTACAATGAGCAGTTCTTC
>.|.|TRBV9|TRBJ2-5
CASSPRGVYQETQYF
TGTGCCAGCAGCCCGCGTGGGGTGTACCAAGAGACCCAGTACTTC
>.|.|TRBV19|TRBJ2-3
CASSIRTPTITDTQYF
TGTGCCAGTAGTATTAGGACCCCGACTATCACAGATACGCAGTATTTT
>.|.|TRBV5-8|TRBJ2-3
CASSLASQGVDTQYF
TGTGCCAGCAGCTTGGCCTCCCAGGGAGTAGATACGCAGTATTTT
>.|few|TRBV20-1|TRBJ2-3
CSASPTDTQYF
TGCAGTGCTAGTCCCACAGATACGCAGTATTTT
>.|many|TRBV19|TRBJ2-7
CASSIDGTIGEQYF
TGTGCCAGTAGTATCGACGGGACGATTGGCGAGCAGTACTTC